These 27 T cell receptor beta chains originate from one sample sequenced in a study of T cell changes during pregnancy in multiple sclerosis. The protocol was immunoSEQ multiplex PCR, while the TCRdb copy is restricted to in-frame clones and leaves out a portion. The data hold 84,000 or so clones, with approximately 94% observed a single time. Specimen: peripheral blood, collected in the third trimester of pregnancy. The receptors were sampled from a female donor with multiple sclerosis, enrolled in a pregnancy study.

CDR3 sequence reads: CASSREGGFGSNQPQHF. DNA of the CDR3: TGTGCCAGCAGCCGGGAAGGAGGGTTCGGAAGCAATCAGCCCCAGCATTTT. This chain joins TRBV28 and TRBJ1-5, with D unresolved. The germline V gene has CDR1 MDHEN and CDR2 SYDVKM. CDR3 length: 17 residues. V lost 6 bases and J lost 1, with 19 bases in between. Drawing the rest from reference TRBV28 and TRBJ1-5, the complete variable domain is DVKVTQSSRYLVKRTGEKVFLECVQDMDHENMFWYRQDPGLGLRLIYFSYDVKMKEKGDIPEGYSVSREKKERFSLILESASTNQTSMYLCASSREGGFGSNQPQHFGDGTRLSIL.

V usage is TRBV18 and J usage is TRBJ2-1; a weak D match, TRBD2 (5 bases). The CDR3 spans 16 residues. CDR1 and CDR2 from the germline V gene are KGHSH and LQKENI. V was clipped by 2 bases and J by 7 bases, with 18 bases between them. CDR3 loop: CASSPARAGLNNEQFF. The CDR3 coding sequence is TGTGCCAGCTCACCAGCTAGGGCGGGCTTGAATAATGAGCAGTTCTTC.

This chain links TRBV27 with TRBJ2-7; 10 nucleotides line up with TRBD1. Germline assignment: CDR1 MNHEY and CDR2 SMNVEV (reference sequence). The CDR3 sequence is 15 residues long. V lost 3 bases and J lost 3; bases outside the gene matches: 5. The CDR3 sequence: CASSFDRGRGYEQYF. CDR3 in DNA: TGTGCCAGCAGTTTCGACAGGGGGCGCGGCTACGAGCAGTACTTC.

This chain links TRBV4-3 with TRBJ2-7; tentative D call: TRBD2 (5 bases). The CDR3 totals 14 residues. Per germline, CDR1 LGHNA and CDR2 YSLEER. Trimming stripped 1 base from V and 5 bases from J, with 12 bases between. The CDR3 loop is CASSQGPEGNEQYF. In DNA, the CDR3 is TGCGCCAGCAGCCAAGGACCAGAGGGCAACGAGCAGTACTTC.

The V gene is TRBV29-1, the J gene TRBJ1-1, with D perhaps TRBD1 (6 bases). Germline lookup yields CDR1 SQVTM and CDR2 ANQGSEA. With 3 bases removed from V and 0 bases from J, the gap between germline ends came to 11 bases. The CDR3 loop spans 14 amino acids. Here the CDR3 reads CSVDPQGLNTEAFF. DNA for the CDR3: TGCAGCGTTGATCCGCAGGGGCTGAACACTGAAGCTTTCTTT. The variable domain in full, with the rest retrieved from reference TRBV29-1 and TRBJ1-1, is SAVISQKPSRDICQRGTSLTIQCQVDSQVTMMFWYRQQPGQSLTLIATANQGSEATYESGFVIDKFPISRPNLTFSTLTVSNMSPEDSSIYLCSVDPQGLNTEAFFGQGTRLTVV.

The rearrangement uses TRBV4-3 and TRBJ2-1; D is unresolved. The V end was cut by 0 bases, the J end by 0 bases, with 12 bases between. Germline V gene data show CDR1 as LGHNA and CDR2 as YSLEER. The CDR3 consists of 17 residues. The chain's CDR3 is CASSQDAGRSSYNEQFF. CDR3 nucleotide sequence: TGCGCCAGCAGCCAAGATGCAGGTCGAAGCTCCTACAATGAGCAGTTCTTC.

The CDR3 coding sequence is TGTGCCAGCAGCCCCTTCCGGGGGGGATACACCGGGGAGCTGTTTTTT. Amino acids: CASSPFRGGYTGELFF. The chain links TRBV9 to TRBJ2-2, with 8 positions matching TRBD2. Germline trimming cut 4 bases from V and 3 bases from J; bases unmatched to any gene: 8. The V gene's germline CDR1 is SGDLS and CDR2 YYNGEE. There are 16 residues in the CDR3.

V is TRBV25-1 and J is TRBJ2-7; 16 nucleotides line up with TRBD2. CDR1 and CDR2 from the germline V gene are MGHDK and SYGVNS. The CDR3 totals 17 residues. Germline trimming cut 7 bases from V and 2 bases from J; bases unmatched to any gene: 8. CDR3 loop: CASTPGTSGRVPYEQYF. The CDR3 nucleotides are TGTGCCAGCACCCCAGGGACTAGCGGGAGGGTTCCCTACGAGCAGTACTTC.

Details on this clone: Other nucleotide sequences from this sample produce the same CDR3. CDR3 DNA: TGTGCCAGTAGTATTTATCCGGGGCTAGCGGGACCACAGCAGTACTTC. Its protein product is CASSIYPGLAGPQQYF. The chain couples TRBV19 to TRBJ2-7, with 9 bases that match TRBD2. Trimming took 3 bases from V and 8 from J; bases not matched to a gene: 14. The CDR3 loop spans 16 amino acids. Germline CDR1 LNHDA, CDR2 SQIVND (reference sequence).

The chain links TRBV5-1 to TRBJ2-7; TRBD1 aligns across 7 bases. V shed 5 bases and J 5 bases; nucleotides not matched to a gene: 13. This CDR3 spans 15 amino acids. The germline CDR1 and CDR2 sequences are SGHRS and YFSETQ. This chain's CDR3 is CASRLGGQRGDEQYF. The CDR3 nucleotides are TGCGCCAGCAGGCTTGGGGGACAGAGGGGCGACGAGCAGTACTTC.

This rearrangement joins TRBV27 to TRBJ2-7; D is perhaps TRBD2 (6 bases). Germline V gives CDR1 MNHEY, CDR2 SMNVEV (reference sequence). This CDR3 spans 13 amino acids. V lost 5 bases and J lost 1, with 9 bases in between. In nucleotides, the CDR3 is TGTGCCAGCAGTCTCGGGACTTCCTACGAGCAGTACTTC. This encodes CASSLGTSYEQYF.

V is TRBV28 and J is TRBJ2-5; 8 bases match TRBD1. The V segment lost 7 bases and the J segment 5 bases; nucleotides outside the gene matches: 6. This CDR3 has 13 residues. Per germline, CDR1 MDHEN and CDR2 SYDVKM. CDR3 in DNA: TGTGCCAGCATCACAGGGGGGATGGAGACCCAGTACTTC. Protein product: CASITGGMETQYF.

The chain uses TRBV27 and TRBJ2-7; unclear D gene. The V end was cut by 3 bases, the J end by 2 bases, with 8 bases between. The germline gives CDR1 MNHEY, CDR2 SMNVEV (reference sequence). The CDR3 extends over 13 amino acids. This CDR3 is CASSFAGAYEQYF. In nucleotides, the CDR3 is TGTGCCAGCAGTTTTGCCGGAGCCTACGAGCAGTACTTC.

The V gene is TRBV4-1, the J gene TRBJ1-1, with D maybe TRBD1 (5 bases). The CDR3 totals 12 residues. Germline CDR1 reads MGHRA; CDR2 reads YSYEKL. V was trimmed by 0 bases and J by 10 bases, leaving 9 bases between them. The CDR3 DNA reads TGCGCCAGCAGCCAAGATGGGGCAGGAGCTTTCTTT. This gives the protein CASSQDGAGAFF.

CDR3 nucleotides: TGCAGCGTTACGGGAACCCTGACCTATGGCTACACCTTC. Amino acids: CSVTGTLTYGYTF. This chain connects TRBV29-1 to TRBJ1-2; no clear D. From germline, CDR1 is SQVTM and CDR2 ANQGSEA. This CDR3 spans 13 amino acids. The V end was cut by 5 bases, the J end by 4 bases, with 14 bases between.

The chain recombines TRBV12-2 with TRBJ2-7; the table names TRBD2, a call not compared with the DNA. TRBV12-2 is shown as a pseudogene. CDR3 length: 16 amino acids. The CDR3 DNA follows: TGTGCAAGTCGCTTAGTTGTATGCGGGGGCTCCTACGAGCAGTACTTC. Translation: CASRLVVCGGSYEQYF.

About this clone: Other DNA sequences of this sample code for an identical CDR3. V gene TRBV6-6 combines with J gene TRBJ1-2, with D unclear. The CDR3 sequence is 15 residues long. Germline assignment: CDR1 MNHNY and CDR2 SVGAGI (reference sequence). Trimming stripped 3 bases from V and 8 bases from J, with 19 bases between. The DNA for the CDR3 is TGTGCCAGCAGTTATTTAGTTGGAGGAAATGACGGCTACACCTTC. It codes for CASSYLVGGNDGYTF.

The chain recombines TRBV6-1 with TRBJ2-5; D call uncertain. The V end lost 1 base, the J end lost 5 bases, and 14 bases lay between the germline ends. The V gene's germline CDR1 is MNHNS and CDR2 SASEGT. There are 15 residues in the CDR3. The CDR3 DNA reads as TGTGCCAGCAGTGAAGAACCCTCCCGGCGGGAGACCCAGTACTTC. It is translated as CASSEEPSRRETQYF.

Only one count was recorded for this clone. The chain carries TRBV11-2 and TRBJ1-2; tentative D call: TRBD1 (5 bases). V gave up 3 bases and J gave up 2 bases, with 13 bases separating them. The CDR3 has 15 amino acids. Germline V gene data show CDR1 as SGHAT and CDR2 as FQNNGV. CDR3 sequence (DNA): TGTGCCAGCAGCTTTATATGGGGCGCGAACTATGGCTACACCTTC. As protein: CASSFIWGANYGYTF.

This clone was seen a single time. The chain employs TRBV13 and TRBJ2-7; 13 positions match TRBD2. CDR1 PRHDT and CDR2 FYEKMQ come from the germline V gene (reference sequence). This CDR3 has 16 amino acids. With 5 bases clipped from V and 3 bases from J, the junction kept 7 bases outside the gene matches. The CDR3 sequence: CASSRTSGSIIYEQYF. In nucleotides, the CDR3 is TGTGCCAGCAGCAGGACTAGCGGGAGTATCATCTACGAGCAGTACTTC. Full variable domain (missing parts from reference TRBV13 and TRBJ2-7): AAGVIQSPRHLIKEKRETATLKCYPIPRHDTVYWYQQGPGQDPQFLISFYEKMQSDKGSIPDRFSAQQFSDYHSELNMSSLELGDSALYFCASSRTSGSIIYEQYFGPGTRLTVT.

This sequence joins TRBV19 and TRBJ2-2, with a tentative D call TRBD2 (5 bases). The germline CDR1 and CDR2 sequences are LNHDA and SQIVND (reference sequence). This CDR3 has 20 amino acids. Deletions cut 4 bases from V and 6 bases from J, with 30 bases between. The CDR3 region has the DNA TGTGCCAGTAGTAAACGCCCCCCTTCCCCGAGCGGTTATGCGGCCGGGGAGCTGTTTTTT. It translates to CASSKRPPSPSGYAAGELFF.

For the CDR3, the DNA is TGCGCCAGCAGCCAAGAGAGTTCTAGCGGGAGGCCCTACGAGCAGTACTTC. Its translation: CASSQESSSGRPYEQYF. The chain combines TRBV4-1 with TRBJ2-7, with 11 positions matching TRBD2. The CDR3 is 17 amino acids. V shed 0 bases, J shed 2 bases, and the junction held 6 bases outside the gene matches. Germline loops: CDR1 MGHRA, CDR2 YSYEKL.

The V gene is TRBV18, the J gene TRBJ2-1, with D possibly matching TRBD2 (6 bases). The CDR3 is 12 amino acids. Trimming took off 3 bases at V and 9 bases at J, with 9 bases between the two ends. Germline V CDR1 and CDR2: KGHSH, LQKENI. The CDR3 DNA follows: TGTGCCAGCTCACCTAGCGGAGGTGAGCAGTTCTTC. Translating gives CASSPSGGEQFF.

This chain uses TRBV19 with TRBJ1-4, with D tentatively TRBD1 (5 bases). Trimming removed 4 bases from V and 8 bases from J, with 20 bases in between. CDR1 LNHDA and CDR2 SQIVND come from the germline V gene (reference sequence). The CDR3 consists of 16 residues. CDR3 sequence (DNA): TGTGCCAGTAGTACCCCCGCTATGGGACTAGGGGAAAAACTGTTTTTT. Translation: CASSTPAMGLGEKLFF. Combining the CDR3 with reference TRBV19 and TRBJ1-4 gives the whole variable domain DGGITQSPKYLFRKEGQNVTLSCEQNLNHDAMYWYRQDPGQGLRLIYYSQIVNDFQKGDIAEGYSVSREKKESFPLTVTSAQKNPTAFYLCASSTPAMGLGEKLFFGSGTQLSVL.

This chain uses TRBV28 with TRBJ2-7, with TRBD2 identical over 9 bases. The germline CDR1 and CDR2 sequences are MDHEN and SYDVKM. Trimming at V came to 6 bases and at J to 0 bases, leaving 6 bases not matched to a gene. This CDR3 has 15 residues. CDR3 in DNA: TGTGCCAGCAGCCCTTGGACTAGCGCCTCCTACGAGCAGTACTTC. Translated: CASSPWTSASYEQYF.

The chain couples TRBV13 to TRBJ2-7; 8 nucleotides line up with TRBD2. Germline CDR1 is PRHDT and CDR2 is FYEKMQ (reference sequence). The CDR3 has 14 residues. With 5 bases clipped from V and 3 bases from J, the junction kept 6 bases outside the gene matches. The CDR3 nucleotides are TGTGCCAGCAGCGCCCGGACTAGCAACTACGAGCAGTACTTC. This gives the protein CASSARTSNYEQYF.

The chain joins TRBV5-8 to TRBJ2-7; the D gene is possibly TRBD2 (7 bases). The V end lost 4 bases, the J end lost 0 bases, and 17 bases lay between the germline ends. Germline CDR1 SGHTS, CDR2 YDEGEE. There are 16 residues in the CDR3. The chain's CDR3 is CASSMGTRGDSYEQYF. CDR3 DNA: TGTGCCAGCAGCATGGGGACACGGGGGGACTCCTACGAGCAGTACTTC.